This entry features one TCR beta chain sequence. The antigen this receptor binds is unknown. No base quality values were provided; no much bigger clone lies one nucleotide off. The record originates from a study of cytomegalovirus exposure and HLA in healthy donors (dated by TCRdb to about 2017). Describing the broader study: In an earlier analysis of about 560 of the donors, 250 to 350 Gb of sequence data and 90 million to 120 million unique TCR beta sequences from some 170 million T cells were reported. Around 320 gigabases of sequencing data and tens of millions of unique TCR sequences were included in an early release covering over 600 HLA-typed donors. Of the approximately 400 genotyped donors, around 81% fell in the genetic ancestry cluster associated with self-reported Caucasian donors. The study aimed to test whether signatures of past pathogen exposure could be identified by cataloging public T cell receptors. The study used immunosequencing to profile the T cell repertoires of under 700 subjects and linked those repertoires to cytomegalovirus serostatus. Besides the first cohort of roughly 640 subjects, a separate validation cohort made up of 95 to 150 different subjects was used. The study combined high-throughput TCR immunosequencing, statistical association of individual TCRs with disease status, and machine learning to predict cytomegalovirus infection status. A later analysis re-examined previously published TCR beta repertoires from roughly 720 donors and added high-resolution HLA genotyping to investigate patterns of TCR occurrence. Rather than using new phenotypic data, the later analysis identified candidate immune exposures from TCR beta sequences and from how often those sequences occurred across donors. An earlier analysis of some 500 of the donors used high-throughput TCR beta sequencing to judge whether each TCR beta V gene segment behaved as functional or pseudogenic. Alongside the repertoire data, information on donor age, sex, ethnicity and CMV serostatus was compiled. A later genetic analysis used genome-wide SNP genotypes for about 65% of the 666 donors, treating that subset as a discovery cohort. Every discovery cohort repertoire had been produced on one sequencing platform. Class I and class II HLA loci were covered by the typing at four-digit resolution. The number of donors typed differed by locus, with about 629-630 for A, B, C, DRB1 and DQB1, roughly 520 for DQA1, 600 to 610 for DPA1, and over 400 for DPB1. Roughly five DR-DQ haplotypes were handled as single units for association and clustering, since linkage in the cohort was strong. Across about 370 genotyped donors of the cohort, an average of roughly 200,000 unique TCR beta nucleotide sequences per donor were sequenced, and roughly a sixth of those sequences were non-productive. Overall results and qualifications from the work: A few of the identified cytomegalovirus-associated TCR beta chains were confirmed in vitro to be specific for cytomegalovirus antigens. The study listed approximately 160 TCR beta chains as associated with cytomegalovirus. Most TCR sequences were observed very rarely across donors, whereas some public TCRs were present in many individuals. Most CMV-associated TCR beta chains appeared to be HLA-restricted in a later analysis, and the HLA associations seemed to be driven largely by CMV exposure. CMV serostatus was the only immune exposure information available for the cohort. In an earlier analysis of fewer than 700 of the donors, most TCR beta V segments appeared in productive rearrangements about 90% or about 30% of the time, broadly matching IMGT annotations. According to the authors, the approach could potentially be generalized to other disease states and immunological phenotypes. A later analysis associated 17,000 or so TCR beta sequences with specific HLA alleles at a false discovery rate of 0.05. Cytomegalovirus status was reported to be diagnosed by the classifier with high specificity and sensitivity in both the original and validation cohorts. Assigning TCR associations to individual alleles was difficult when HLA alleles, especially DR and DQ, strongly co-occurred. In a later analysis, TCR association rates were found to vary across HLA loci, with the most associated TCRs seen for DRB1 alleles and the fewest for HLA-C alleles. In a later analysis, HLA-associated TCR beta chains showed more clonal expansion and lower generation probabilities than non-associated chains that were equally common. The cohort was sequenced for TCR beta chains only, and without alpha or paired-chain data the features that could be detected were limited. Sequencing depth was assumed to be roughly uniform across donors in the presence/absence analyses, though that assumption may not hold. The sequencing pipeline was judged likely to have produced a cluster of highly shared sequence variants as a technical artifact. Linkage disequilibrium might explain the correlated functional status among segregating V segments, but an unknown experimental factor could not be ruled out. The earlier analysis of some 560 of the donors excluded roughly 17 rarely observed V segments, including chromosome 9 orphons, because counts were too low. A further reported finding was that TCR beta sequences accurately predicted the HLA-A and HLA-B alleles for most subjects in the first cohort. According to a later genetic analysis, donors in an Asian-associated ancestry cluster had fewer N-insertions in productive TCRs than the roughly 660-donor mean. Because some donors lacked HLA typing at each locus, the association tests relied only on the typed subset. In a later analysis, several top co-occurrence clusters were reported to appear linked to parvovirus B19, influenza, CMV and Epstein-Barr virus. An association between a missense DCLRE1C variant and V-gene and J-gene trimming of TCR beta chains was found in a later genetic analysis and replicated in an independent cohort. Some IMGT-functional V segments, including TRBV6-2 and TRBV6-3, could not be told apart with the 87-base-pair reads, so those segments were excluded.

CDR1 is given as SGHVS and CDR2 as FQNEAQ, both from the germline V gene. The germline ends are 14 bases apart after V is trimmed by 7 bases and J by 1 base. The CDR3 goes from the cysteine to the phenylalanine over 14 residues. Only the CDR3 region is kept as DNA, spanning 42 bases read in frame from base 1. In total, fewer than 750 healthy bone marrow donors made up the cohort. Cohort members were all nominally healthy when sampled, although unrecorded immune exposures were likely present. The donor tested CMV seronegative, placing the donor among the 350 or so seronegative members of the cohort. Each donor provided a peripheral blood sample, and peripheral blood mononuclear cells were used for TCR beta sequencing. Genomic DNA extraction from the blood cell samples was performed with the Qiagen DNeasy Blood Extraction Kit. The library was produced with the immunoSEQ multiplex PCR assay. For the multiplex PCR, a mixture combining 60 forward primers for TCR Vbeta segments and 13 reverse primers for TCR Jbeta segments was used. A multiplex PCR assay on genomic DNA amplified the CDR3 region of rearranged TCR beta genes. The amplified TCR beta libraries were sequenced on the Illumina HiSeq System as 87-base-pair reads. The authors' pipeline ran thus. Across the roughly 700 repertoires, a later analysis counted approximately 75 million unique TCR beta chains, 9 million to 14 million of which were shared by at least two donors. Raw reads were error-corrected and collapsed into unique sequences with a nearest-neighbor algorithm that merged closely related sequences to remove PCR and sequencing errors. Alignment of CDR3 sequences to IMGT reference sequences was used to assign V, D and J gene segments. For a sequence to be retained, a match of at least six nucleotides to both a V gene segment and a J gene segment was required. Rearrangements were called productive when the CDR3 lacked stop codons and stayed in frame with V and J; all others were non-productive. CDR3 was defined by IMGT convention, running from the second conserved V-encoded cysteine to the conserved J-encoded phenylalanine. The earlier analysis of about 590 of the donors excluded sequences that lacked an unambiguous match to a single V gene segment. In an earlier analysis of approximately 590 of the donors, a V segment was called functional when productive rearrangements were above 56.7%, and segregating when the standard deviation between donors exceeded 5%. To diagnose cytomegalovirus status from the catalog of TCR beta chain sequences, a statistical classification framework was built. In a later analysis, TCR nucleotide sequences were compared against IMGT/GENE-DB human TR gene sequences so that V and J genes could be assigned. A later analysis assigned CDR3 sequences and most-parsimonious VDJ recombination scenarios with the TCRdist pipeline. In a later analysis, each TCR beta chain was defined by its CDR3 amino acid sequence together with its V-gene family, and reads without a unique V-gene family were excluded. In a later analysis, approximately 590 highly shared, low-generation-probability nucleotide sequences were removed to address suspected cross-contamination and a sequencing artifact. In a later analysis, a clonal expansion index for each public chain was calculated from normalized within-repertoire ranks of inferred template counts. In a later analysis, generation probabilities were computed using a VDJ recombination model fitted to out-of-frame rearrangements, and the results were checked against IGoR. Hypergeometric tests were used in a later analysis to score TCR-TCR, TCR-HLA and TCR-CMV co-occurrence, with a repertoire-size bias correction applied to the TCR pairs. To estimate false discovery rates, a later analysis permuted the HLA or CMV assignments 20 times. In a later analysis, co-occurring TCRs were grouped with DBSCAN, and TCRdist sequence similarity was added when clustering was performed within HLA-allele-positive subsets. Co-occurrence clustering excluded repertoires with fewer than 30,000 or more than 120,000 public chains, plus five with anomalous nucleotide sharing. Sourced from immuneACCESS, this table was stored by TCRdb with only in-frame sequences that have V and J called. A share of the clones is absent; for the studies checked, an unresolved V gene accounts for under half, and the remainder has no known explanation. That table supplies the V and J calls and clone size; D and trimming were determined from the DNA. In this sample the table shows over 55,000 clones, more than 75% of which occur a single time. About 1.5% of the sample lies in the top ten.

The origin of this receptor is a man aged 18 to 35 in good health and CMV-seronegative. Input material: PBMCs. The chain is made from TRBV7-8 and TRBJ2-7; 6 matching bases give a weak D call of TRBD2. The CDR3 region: CASTTHGGSYEQYF. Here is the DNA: TGTGCCAGCACTACACACGGGGGTTCCTACGAGCAGTACTTC.